This is a list of T cell receptor beta chains from one sample in a study of cytomegalovirus exposure and HLA in healthy donors. This table comes from immunoSEQ multiplex PCR, and its TCRdb copy is limited to in-frame clones, with some not included. Of some 150,000 clones listed, 60% to 85% are singletons. Material for sequencing was PBMCs. The source of these receptors is a man aged 35-49 years in good health and CMV-seropositive. Both conserved end residues are part of each CDR3. The order of the fields is J gene, clone size, V gene, D gene, CDR3 DNA, CDR3 protein. The D gene is left open where the match is weak. Not all rows give a size; the values are once, few, many and, for expanded clones, a class.

j_gene: TRBJ2-7; abundance: .; v_gene: TRBV2; d_gene: TRBD1; CDR3nt: TGTGCCAGCAGCCAGGGGGCTAATTCCTACGAGCAGTACTTC; CDR3aa: CASSQGANSYEQYF
j_gene: TRBJ1-1; abundance: .; v_gene: TRBV15; d_gene: .; CDR3nt: TGTGCCACCAGCAGAGATAACAGGGTGAGCAGACTTGAAGCTTTCTTT; CDR3aa: CATSRDNRVSRLEAFF
j_gene: TRBJ2-2; abundance: .; v_gene: TRBV7-9; d_gene: .; CDR3nt: TGTGCCAGCAGCTTAGCGAGGGAGACGAACACCGGGGAGCTGTTTTTT; CDR3aa: CASSLARETNTGELFF
j_gene: TRBJ1-2; abundance: .; v_gene: TRBV6-6; d_gene: TRBD1; CDR3nt: TGTGCCAGCAGTACACAGGGGGCTGGGGGCTATGGCTACACCTTC; CDR3aa: CASSTQGAGGYGYTF
j_gene: TRBJ1-2; abundance: .; v_gene: TRBV6-6; d_gene: .; CDR3nt: TGTGCCAGCAAGTACAGGGAGGGCTATGGCTACACCTTC; CDR3aa: CASKYREGYGYTF
j_gene: TRBJ2-6; abundance: .; v_gene: TRBV5-1; d_gene: .; CDR3nt: TGCGCCAGCAGCCCGGGACTCGTTAGCTCTGGGGCCAACGTCCTGACTTTC; CDR3aa: CASSPGLVSSGANVLTF
j_gene: TRBJ1-1; abundance: .; v_gene: TRBV12-5; d_gene: TRBD1; CDR3nt: TGTGCTAGTGGTTTGGGGGGACAGGAAGAAATGAACACTGAAGCTTTCTTT; CDR3aa: CASGLGGQEEMNTEAFF
j_gene: TRBJ1-4; abundance: .; v_gene: TRBV4-1; d_gene: TRBD1; CDR3nt: TGCGCCAGCAGCCTGACGACAGGGGTAGGAAAACTGTTTTTT; CDR3aa: CASSLTTGVGKLFF
j_gene: TRBJ1-2; abundance: .; v_gene: TRBV4-3; d_gene: .; CDR3nt: TGCGCCAGCAGCCAAGACAGGGATGATAACTATGGCTACACCTTC; CDR3aa: CASSQDRDDNYGYTF
j_gene: TRBJ2-5; abundance: .; v_gene: TRBV5-4; d_gene: TRBD2; CDR3nt: TGTGCCAGCAGCACTAGCGGGAGGGAGACCCAGTACTTC; CDR3aa: CASSTSGRETQYF
j_gene: TRBJ2-3; abundance: .; v_gene: TRBV19; d_gene: TRBD2; CDR3nt: TGTGCCAGTAGTATCGGAATCGCTGCGGGGGGGGCGCAGTATTTT; CDR3aa: CASSIGIAAGGAQYF
j_gene: TRBJ2-5; abundance: few; v_gene: TRBV4-2; d_gene: TRBD2; CDR3nt: TGTGCCAGCAGCCTTACTAGCGGGGGGACTCAAGAGACCCAGTACTTC; CDR3aa: CASSLTSGGTQETQYF
j_gene: TRBJ2-1; abundance: once; v_gene: TRBV9; d_gene: .; CDR3nt: TGTGCCAGCAGCGTAGAGGGAGATCGATACAATGAGCAGTTCTTC; CDR3aa: CASSVEGDRYNEQFF
j_gene: TRBJ1-2; abundance: .; v_gene: TRBV4-3; d_gene: TRBD1; CDR3nt: TGCGCCAGCAGCCCTGGGACAGGGAGGAGCGGCTACACCTTC; CDR3aa: CASSPGTGRSGYTF
j_gene: TRBJ1-2; abundance: .; v_gene: TRBV27; d_gene: TRBD1; CDR3nt: TGTGCCAGCAGTCCCCGGCAGGGGGCCCCCTATGGCTACACCTTC; CDR3aa: CASSPRQGAPYGYTF
j_gene: TRBJ2-3; abundance: .; v_gene: TRBV29-1; d_gene: TRBD2; CDR3nt: TGCAGCGTTGAGGGGGAGGGTGGCACAGATACGCAGTATTTT; CDR3aa: CSVEGEGGTDTQYF
j_gene: TRBJ2-3; abundance: .; v_gene: TRBV15; d_gene: .; CDR3nt: TGTGCCACCAGCAGTTGGGGGCGCACAGATACGCAGTATTTT; CDR3aa: CATSSWGRTDTQYF
j_gene: TRBJ1-4; abundance: .; v_gene: TRBV7-2; d_gene: TRBD1; CDR3nt: TGTGCCAGCAGCATTAGGACAGGGGGCGATAAAAAACTGTTTTTT; CDR3aa: CASSIRTGGDKKLFF
j_gene: TRBJ1-2; abundance: .; v_gene: TRBV7-2; d_gene: .; CDR3nt: TGTGCCAGCAGCTTAAACCCCGGGGGGGCCTCTGTCTATGGCTACACCTTC; CDR3aa: CASSLNPGGASVYGYTF
j_gene: TRBJ2-1; abundance: .; v_gene: TRBV18; d_gene: TRBD2; CDR3nt: TGTGCCAGCTCACAAGAGCGGGAGGGCCGTTATGAGCAGTTCTTC; CDR3aa: CASSQEREGRYEQFF
j_gene: TRBJ2-2; abundance: .; v_gene: TRBV19; d_gene: TRBD1; CDR3nt: TGTGCCAGTAGTACTAACAGGGGGACCGGGGAGCTGTTTTTT; CDR3aa: CASSTNRGTGELFF
j_gene: TRBJ1-6; abundance: .; v_gene: TRBV7-9; d_gene: TRBD1; CDR3nt: TGTGCCAGCAGCTTTTTCGAGACAGGGGGTAATTCACCCCTCCACTTT; CDR3aa: CASSFFETGGNSPLHF
j_gene: TRBJ2-3; abundance: .; v_gene: TRBV7-7; d_gene: TRBD2; CDR3nt: TGTGCTAGCAGCCCAATTCCCCTAGCGGGAGGGGCAGATACGCAGTATTTT; CDR3aa: CASSPIPLAGGADTQYF
j_gene: TRBJ2-1; abundance: once; v_gene: TRBV6-4; d_gene: .; CDR3nt: TGTGCCAGCAGTGTACCTGGGGGGTCGCAGTTCTTC; CDR3aa: CASSVPGGSQFF